The T cell receptor (beta chain) described here comes from a study of blood T cells in healthy people across ages. A minimum of 6 million PBMCs was isolated per sample. The second PCR ran about 6 to 12 cycles with a sample-barcoded 5' primer and J-beta primers. Each CDR3 protein is one row after TCRdb ran MiXCR on the 5' RACE reads. The sample lists more than 900,000 distinct CDR3 sequences; 25% were seen once. The CDR3 extends over 14 amino acids. Germline values: CDR1 MNHNY, CDR2 SVGAGI (reference sequence). With 5 bases clipped from V and 8 bases from J, the junction kept 9 bases outside the gene matches. This clonotype was detected a few times. Separately, the same data were catalogued under a study of T cells of mothers and their children.

The clonotype originates from a girl under 10 years old in good health. The chain is built from TRBV6-6 and TRBJ1-2, with TRBD1 identical over 9 bases. The sample comprised blood. CDR3 sequence reads: CASSRGQGEKGYTF. The CDR3 DNA reads TGTGCCAGCAGTAGGGGACAGGGTGAGAAGGGCTACACCTTC.